The 4 T cell receptor beta chains presented below share a single source sample, sequenced in a study of identifying expanded T cells in peripheral blood. Repertoires were generated with immunoSEQ multiplex PCR, while TCRdb's copy carries only in-frame clones and drops some. The top ten hold around a fifth of the sample, which has around 82,000 clones, roughly 84% seen once. Sequenced input: blood. These receptors were obtained from a person between 18 and 75 years old in good health.

This chain links TRBV2 with TRBJ1-6; maybe TRBD1 (6 bases). The germline CDR1 and CDR2 sequences are SNHLY and FYNNEI. The CDR3 has 14 amino acids. V was cut by 6 bases and J by 8 bases, with 14 bases left in between. This CDR3 is CASSEGQFYSPLHF. The CDR3 bases are TGTGCCAGCAGCGAGGGACAATTTTATTCACCCCTCCACTTT.

The chain recombines TRBV9 with TRBJ2-6, with D possibly TRBD1 on 6 matching bases. Germline V gene lookup returns CDR1 SGDLS and CDR2 YYNGEE. This CDR3 is 17 amino acids long. Trimming stripped 3 bases from V and 0 bases from J, with 13 bases between. As DNA, the CDR3 is TGTGCCAGCAGCGGATTACAGGGTTACTCTGGGGCCAACGTCCTGACTTTC. It yields the protein CASSGLQGYSGANVLTF.

This clone was recorded only once. The gene calls are TRBV5-1 and TRBJ2-3; D may correspond to TRBD1 or TRBD2 (5 bases each). The CDR3 sequence is 15 residues long. Germline V gives CDR1 SGHRS, CDR2 YFSETQ. Trimming removed 4 bases from V and 3 bases from J, with 15 bases in between. In DNA, the CDR3 is TGCGCCAGCAGCCCCCTTCGTGGGGGAACAGATACGCAGTATTTT. Its protein product is CASSPLRGGTDTQYF.

This chain joins TRBV29-1 and TRBJ2-7; either TRBD1 or TRBD2 may supply D (6 bases each). The CDR3 loop spans 13 amino acids. Germline V CDR1 and CDR2: SQVTM, ANQGSEA. The V gene lost 6 bases and the J gene lost 5 bases, with 17 bases spanning the gap. In DNA form, the CDR3 reads TGCAGCGTAAAGGGGGAGGACCCGGACGAGCAGTACTTC. Encoded protein: CSVKGEDPDEQYF.